This is a list of T cell receptor beta chains from one sample in a study of cytomegalovirus exposure and HLA in healthy donors. The assay was immunoSEQ multiplex PCR, and TCRdb's table has in-frame clones only and misses some. The sample lists 110,000 to 150,000 clones; 70% were seen once. Sample: PBMCs. These receptors originate from a young woman in good health and CMV-seronegative. CDR3s include the opening cysteine and the closing phenylalanine or tryptophan. D genes are given only for firm matches. Part of the rows lack a size; the others show once, few, many or a class for expanded clones.

>14|TRBV10-3|few|TRBJ1-2|.
CAISESLGVRGYTF
TGTGCCATCAGTGAGTCGTTAGGGGTACGAGGCTACACCTTC
>15|TRBV7-3|.|TRBJ2-7|TRBD1
CASSSYRQGPYEQYF
TGTGCCAGCAGCTCGTACCGACAGGGGCCCTACGAGCAGTACTTC
>12|TRBV11-2|.|TRBJ2-5|.
CASTTAQETQYF
TGTGCCAGCACGACAGCCCAAGAGACCCAGTACTTC
>13|TRBV5-4|.|TRBJ2-5|TRBD2
CASSLAGGETQYF
TGTGCCAGCAGCTTAGCGGGGGGCGAGACCCAGTACTTC
>16|TRBV7-7|few|TRBJ2-5|.
CASSLAPAGAGETQYF
TGTGCTAGCAGCTTAGCTCCCGCAGGGGCAGGGGAGACCCAGTACTTC
>17|TRBV19|few|TRBJ1-2|.
CASSTTMGLSMGYGYTF
TGTGCCAGTAGTACCACCATGGGACTGTCCATGGGGTATGGCTACACCTTC
>13|TRBV7-3|few|TRBJ2-3|.
CASRLEPGCTQYF
TGTGCCAGCAGGCTCGAACCGGGTTGTACGCAGTATTTT
>12|TRBV29-1|.|TRBJ2-5|.
CSVTASAGTQYF
TGCAGCGTTACGGCTAGCGCGGGGACCCAGTACTTC
>13|TRBV6-5|.|TRBJ1-2|.
CASRRRDLAGYTF
TGTGCCAGCCGTCGGAGGGACCTGGCTGGCTACACCTTC
>14|TRBV7-3|once|TRBJ1-2|TRBD1
CASSAWDRDYGYTF
TGTGCCAGCAGCGCCTGGGACAGAGACTATGGCTACACCTTC
>14|TRBV7-6|.|TRBJ2-5|.
CASSLVPGKETQYF
TGTGCCAGCAGCTTAGTACCAGGGAAAGAGACCCAGTACTTC
>17|TRBV9|once|TRBJ2-3|.
CASSENPISSRTDTQYF
TGTGCCAGCAGCGAAAACCCGATTAGTTCGAGAACAGATACGCAGTATTTT
>15|TRBV27|few|TRBJ2-4|.
CASRDLGLAKNIQYF
TGTGCCAGCAGGGACCTGGGACTAGCCAAAAACATTCAGTACTTC
>15|TRBV5-1|.|TRBJ2-2|TRBD2
CASSLEAGGPGELFF
TGCGCCAGCAGCTTGGAAGCGGGGGGGCCCGGGGAGCTGTTTTTT
>15|TRBV5-4|.|TRBJ2-2|TRBD1
CASLDRGENTGELFF
TGTGCCAGCCTTGACAGGGGAGAAAACACCGGGGAGCTGTTTTTT
>14|TRBV5-5|.|TRBJ1-4|.
CASSLRGAGEKLFF
TGTGCCAGCAGCTTGCGGGGGGCCGGTGAAAAACTGTTTTTT
>13|TRBV6-6|.|TRBJ1-5|.
CASILQGSQPQHF
TGTGCCAGCATTCTACAGGGTAGTCAGCCCCAGCATTTT
>15|TRBV5-1|.|TRBJ1-1|TRBD1
CASSPGQIMNTEAFF
TGCGCCAGCAGCCCGGGACAGATCATGAACACTGAAGCTTTCTTT
>16|TRBV7-9|.|TRBJ2-2|TRBD1
CASSEPGTAHTGELFF
TGTGCCAGCAGCGAACCCGGGACAGCGCACACCGGGGAGCTGTTTTTT
>15|TRBV5-5|.|TRBJ1-6|.
CASSLELVMRSPLHF
TGTGCCAGCAGCTTGGAGCTCGTGATGAGGTCACCCCTCCACTTT
>13|TRBV5-1|.|TRBJ2-1|.
CASSIPDSNEQFF
TGCGCCAGCAGCATACCGGACAGCAATGAGCAGTTCTTC
>16|TRBV19|.|TRBJ2-3|TRBD1
CASSIVTGWGTDTQYF
TGTGCCAGTAGTATCGTGACAGGGTGGGGCACAGATACGCAGTATTTT
>15|TRBV28|.|TRBJ2-2|.
CASSTRDRHTGELFF
TGTGCCAGCAGTACCCGAGACAGGCACACCGGGGAGCTGTTTTTT
>12|TRBV19|.|TRBJ1-2|TRBD1
CASRTTGVSHTF
TGTGCCAGTCGTACAACAGGGGTATCGCACACCTTC
>13|TRBV18|.|TRBJ1-1|.
CASSQRHREEAFF
TGTGCCAGCTCTCAGCGTCACAGGGAAGAGGCTTTCTTT
>15|TRBV29-1|.|TRBJ1-2|.
CSVELQGRSKNGYTF
TGCAGCGTTGAGTTACAGGGAAGGTCGAAAAATGGCTACACCTTC
>13|TRBV6-5|few|TRBJ1-1|.
CASSYSENTEAFF
TGTGCCAGCAGTTACAGCGAGAACACTGAAGCTTTCTTT
>15|TRBV5-1|.|TRBJ2-1|TRBD1
CASSLAGQGFNEQFF
TGCGCCAGCAGCTTGGCAGGACAGGGCTTCAATGAGCAGTTCTTC
>15|TRBV6-6|.|TRBJ2-6|.
CASSYSRAGANVLTF
TGTGCCAGCAGTTACTCACGGGCTGGGGCCAACGTCCTGACTTTC
>13|TRBV7-9|once|TRBJ2-5|.
CASSLVAAETQYF
TGTGCCAGCAGCTTAGTGGCCGCAGAGACCCAGTACTTC